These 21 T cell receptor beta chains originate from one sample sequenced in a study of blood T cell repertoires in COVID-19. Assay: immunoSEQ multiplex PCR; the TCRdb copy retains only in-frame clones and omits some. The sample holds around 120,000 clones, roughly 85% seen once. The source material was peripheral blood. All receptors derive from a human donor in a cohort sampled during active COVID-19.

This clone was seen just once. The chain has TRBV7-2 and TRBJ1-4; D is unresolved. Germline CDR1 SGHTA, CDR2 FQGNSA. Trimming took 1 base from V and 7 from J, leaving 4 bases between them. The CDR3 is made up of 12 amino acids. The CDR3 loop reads CASSLESEKLFF. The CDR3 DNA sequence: TGTGCCAGCAGCTTAGAGAGTGAAAAACTGTTTTTT.

The CDR3 DNA reads as TGTGCCAGCAGCTTAGCTATGACAGGGGGAGTGAGTGGGGCCAACGTCCTGACTTTC. This translates into CASSLAMTGGVSGANVLTF. The J gene is TRBJ2-6, the V gene TRBV7-8, with 9 bases fitting TRBD1. J lost 3 bases, V lost 0 bases, and 9 bases had no gene match. The CDR3 totals 19 residues. Germline V gives CDR1 SGHVS, CDR2 FQNEAQ.

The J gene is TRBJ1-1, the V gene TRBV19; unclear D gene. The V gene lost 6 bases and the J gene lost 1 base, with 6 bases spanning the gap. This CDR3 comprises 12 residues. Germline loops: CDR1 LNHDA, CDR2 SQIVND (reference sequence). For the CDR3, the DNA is TGTGCCAGTAGGGGAGAGAACACTGAAGCTTTCTTT. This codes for CASRGENTEAFF.

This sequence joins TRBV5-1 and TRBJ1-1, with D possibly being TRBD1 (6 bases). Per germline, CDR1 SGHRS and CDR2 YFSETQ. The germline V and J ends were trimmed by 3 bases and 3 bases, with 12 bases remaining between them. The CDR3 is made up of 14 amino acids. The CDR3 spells CASSWGGPDTEAFF. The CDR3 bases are TGCGCCAGCAGCTGGGGGGGCCCTGACACTGAAGCTTTCTTT.

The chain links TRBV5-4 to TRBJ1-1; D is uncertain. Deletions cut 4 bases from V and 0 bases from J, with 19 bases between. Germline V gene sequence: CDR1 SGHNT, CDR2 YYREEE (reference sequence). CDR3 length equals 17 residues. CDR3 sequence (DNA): TGTGCCAGCAGCATGATAGATCGGGGAACCATGAACACTGAAGCTTTCTTT. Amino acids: CASSMIDRGTMNTEAFF.

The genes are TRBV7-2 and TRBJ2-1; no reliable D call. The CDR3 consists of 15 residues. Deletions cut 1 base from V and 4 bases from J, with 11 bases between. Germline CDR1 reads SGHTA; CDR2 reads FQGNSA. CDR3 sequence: CASSLDGGFYNEQFF. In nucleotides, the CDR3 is TGTGCCAGCAGCTTAGATGGCGGCTTTTACAATGAGCAGTTCTTC.

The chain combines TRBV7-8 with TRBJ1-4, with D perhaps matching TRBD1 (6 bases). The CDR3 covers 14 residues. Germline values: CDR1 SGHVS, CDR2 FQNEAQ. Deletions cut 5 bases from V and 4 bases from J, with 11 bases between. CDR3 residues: CASSPRTDNEKLFF. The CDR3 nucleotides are TGTGCCAGCAGCCCGAGGACAGATAATGAAAAACTGTTTTTT.

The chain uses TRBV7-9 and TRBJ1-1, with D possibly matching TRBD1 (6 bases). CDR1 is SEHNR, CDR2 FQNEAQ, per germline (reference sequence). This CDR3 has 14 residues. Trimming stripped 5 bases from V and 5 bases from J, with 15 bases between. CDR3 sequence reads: CASSLLDSGTEAFF. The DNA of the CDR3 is TGTGCCAGCAGCCTGCTGGACAGCGGTACTGAAGCTTTCTTT.

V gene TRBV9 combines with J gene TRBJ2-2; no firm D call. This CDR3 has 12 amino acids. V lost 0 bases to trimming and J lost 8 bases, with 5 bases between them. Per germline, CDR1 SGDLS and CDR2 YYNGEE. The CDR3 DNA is TGTGCCAGCAGCGTAGTTAATGGGGAGCTGTTTTTT. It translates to CASSVVNGELFF.

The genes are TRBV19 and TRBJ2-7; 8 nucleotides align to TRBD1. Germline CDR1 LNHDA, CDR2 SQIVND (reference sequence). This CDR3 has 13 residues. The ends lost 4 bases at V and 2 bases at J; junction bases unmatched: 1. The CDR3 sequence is CASSRTGPYEQYF. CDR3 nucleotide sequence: TGTGCCAGTAGTAGGACAGGGCCCTACGAGCAGTACTTC. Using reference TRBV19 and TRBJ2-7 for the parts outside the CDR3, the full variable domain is DGGITQSPKYLFRKEGQNVTLSCEQNLNHDAMYWYRQDPGQGLRLIYYSQIVNDFQKGDIAEGYSVSREKKESFPLTVTSAQKNPTAFYLCASSRTGPYEQYFGPGTRLTVT.

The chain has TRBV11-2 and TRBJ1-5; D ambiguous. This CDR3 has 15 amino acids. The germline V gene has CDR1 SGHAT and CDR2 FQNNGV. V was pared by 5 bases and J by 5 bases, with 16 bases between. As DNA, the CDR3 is TGTGCCAGCAGCCCAGGCACGAGGGTTGATCAGCCCCAGCATTTT. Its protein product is CASSPGTRVDQPQHF.

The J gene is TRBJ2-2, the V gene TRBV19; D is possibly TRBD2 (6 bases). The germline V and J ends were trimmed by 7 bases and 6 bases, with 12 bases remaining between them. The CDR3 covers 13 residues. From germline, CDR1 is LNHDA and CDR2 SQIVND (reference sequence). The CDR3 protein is CASTAPGAGELFF. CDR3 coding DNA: TGTGCCAGTACCGCACCGGGGGCCGGGGAGCTGTTTTTT.

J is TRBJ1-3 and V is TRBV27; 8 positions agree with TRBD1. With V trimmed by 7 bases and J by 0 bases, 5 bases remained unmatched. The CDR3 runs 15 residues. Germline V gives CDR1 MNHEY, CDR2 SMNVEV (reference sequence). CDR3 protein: CASKRQGRSGNTIYF. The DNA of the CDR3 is TGTGCCAGCAAGCGACAGGGGCGCTCTGGAAACACCATATATTTT.

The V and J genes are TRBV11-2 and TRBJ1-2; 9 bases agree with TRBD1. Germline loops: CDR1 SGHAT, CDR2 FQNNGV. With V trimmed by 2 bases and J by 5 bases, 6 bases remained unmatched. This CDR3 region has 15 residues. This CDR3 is CASSLRPGQGYGYTF. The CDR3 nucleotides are TGTGCCAGCAGCTTACGGCCGGGACAGGGATATGGCTACACCTTC.

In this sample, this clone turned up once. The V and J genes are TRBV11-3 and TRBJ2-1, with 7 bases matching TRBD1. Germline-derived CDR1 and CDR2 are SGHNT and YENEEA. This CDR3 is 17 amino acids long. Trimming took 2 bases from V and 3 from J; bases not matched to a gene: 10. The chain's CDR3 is CASSLSGGTGVYNEQFF. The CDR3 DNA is TGTGCCAGCAGCTTATCTGGGGGCACAGGGGTCTACAATGAGCAGTTCTTC.

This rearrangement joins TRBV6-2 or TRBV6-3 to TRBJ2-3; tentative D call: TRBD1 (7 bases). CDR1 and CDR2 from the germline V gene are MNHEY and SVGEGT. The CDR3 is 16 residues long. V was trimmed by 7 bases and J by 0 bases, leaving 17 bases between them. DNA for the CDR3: TGTGCCAGCACCCCGCGGGACAGATCTAGCACAGATACGCAGTATTTT. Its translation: CASTPRDRSSTDTQYF.

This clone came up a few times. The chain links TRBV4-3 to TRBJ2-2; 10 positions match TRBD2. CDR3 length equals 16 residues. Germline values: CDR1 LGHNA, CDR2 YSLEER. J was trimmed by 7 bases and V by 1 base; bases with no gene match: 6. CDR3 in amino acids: CASSQGASGSIGELFF. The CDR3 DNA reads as TGCGCCAGCAGCCAAGGTGCTAGCGGGAGTATCGGGGAGCTGTTTTTT.

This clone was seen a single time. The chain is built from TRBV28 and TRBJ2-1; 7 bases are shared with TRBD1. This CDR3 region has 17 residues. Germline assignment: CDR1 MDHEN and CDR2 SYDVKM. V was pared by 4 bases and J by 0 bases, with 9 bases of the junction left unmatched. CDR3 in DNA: TGTGCCAGCAGTTCCAGGACAGGACTCTCCTCCTACAATGAGCAGTTCTTC. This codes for CASSSRTGLSSYNEQFF.

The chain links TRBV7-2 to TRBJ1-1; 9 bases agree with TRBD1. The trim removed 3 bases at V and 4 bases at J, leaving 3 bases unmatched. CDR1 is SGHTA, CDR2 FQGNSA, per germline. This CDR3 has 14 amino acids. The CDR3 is CASSFEGQGTEAFF. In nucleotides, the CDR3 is TGTGCCAGCAGCTTCGAGGGACAGGGCACTGAAGCTTTCTTT.

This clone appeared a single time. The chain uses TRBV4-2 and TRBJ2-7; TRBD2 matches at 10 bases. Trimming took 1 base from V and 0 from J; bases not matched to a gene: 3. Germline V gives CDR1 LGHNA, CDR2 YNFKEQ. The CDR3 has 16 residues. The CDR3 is CASSQGASGSSYEQYF. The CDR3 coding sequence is TGTGCCAGCAGCCAAGGCGCTAGCGGGAGCTCCTACGAGCAGTACTTC.

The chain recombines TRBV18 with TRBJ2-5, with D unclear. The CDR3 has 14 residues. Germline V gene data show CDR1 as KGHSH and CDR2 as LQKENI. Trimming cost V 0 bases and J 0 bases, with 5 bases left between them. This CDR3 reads CASSPPLYQETQYF. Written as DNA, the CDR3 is TGTGCCAGCTCACCACCCCTGTACCAAGAGACCCAGTACTTC.